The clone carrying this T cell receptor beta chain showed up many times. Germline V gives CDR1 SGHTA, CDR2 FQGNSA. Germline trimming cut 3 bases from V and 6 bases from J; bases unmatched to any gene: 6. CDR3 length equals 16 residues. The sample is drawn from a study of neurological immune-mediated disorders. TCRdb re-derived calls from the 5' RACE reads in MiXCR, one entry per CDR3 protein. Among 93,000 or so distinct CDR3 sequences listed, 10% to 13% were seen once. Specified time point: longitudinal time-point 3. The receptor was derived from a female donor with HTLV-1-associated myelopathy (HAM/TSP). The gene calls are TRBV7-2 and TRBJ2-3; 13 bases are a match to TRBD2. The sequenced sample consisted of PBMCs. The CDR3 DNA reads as TGTGCCAGCAGCTTCCCAATACTAGCGGGAGGGGATACGCAGTATTTT. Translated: CASSFPILAGGDTQYF. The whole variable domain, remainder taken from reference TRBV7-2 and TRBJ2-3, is GAGVSQSPSNKVTEKGKDVELRCDPISGHTALYWYRQSLGQGLEFLIYFQGNSAPDKSGLPSDRFSAERTGGSVSTLTIQRTQQEDSAVYLCASSFPILAGGDTQYFGPGTRLTVL.